Following are 12 T cell receptor beta chains from one sample sequenced in a study of a mutant IDH1 vaccine in newly diagnosed glioma. The time point here: baseline, week 1 (first vaccination visit). The treatment: pre-vaccination baseline after standard-of-care therapy. Sequencing used immunoSEQ multiplex PCR; TCRdb keeps in-frame clones, though not all of them. The sample comprises some 38,000 clones, approximately 92% of which are singletons, and under 20% rests with the top ten. Sequencing was performed on PBMCs, taken from a glioma patient treated with radiotherapy, temozolomide or both. These receptors were obtained from a man younger than 35 with glioma.

This clone has just one count. The chain recombines TRBV4-1 with TRBJ2-3; 7 bases agree with TRBD1. The junction had 9 bases not matched to a gene; V was cut back by 1 base and J by 2 bases. Germline loops: CDR1 MGHRA, CDR2 YSYEKL. This CDR3 spans 17 amino acids. CDR3 nucleotide sequence: TGCGCCAGCAGCCAAGTCGTGACAGGGCCTACCACAGATACGCAGTATTTT. This translates into CASSQVVTGPTTDTQYF.

This chain uses TRBV28 with TRBJ1-4; D uncertain. The CDR3 is 15 residues long. The V gene's germline CDR1 is MDHEN and CDR2 SYDVKM. V was shortened by 6 bases and J by 0 bases, with 11 bases between the two germline ends. CDR3 protein: CASSPPPTTNEKLFF. The CDR3 DNA reads as TGTGCCAGCAGCCCACCCCCCACAACTAATGAAAAACTGTTTTTT.

The chain carries TRBV7-2 and TRBJ2-7; 7 bases align to TRBD1. The V and J ends lost 4 bases and 2 bases, in that order; junction bases with no gene match: 2. Germline V gives CDR1 SGHTA, CDR2 FQGNSA. The CDR3 is 13 residues long. The CDR3 DNA sequence: TGTGCCAGCAGCTCGCAGGGGGCCTACGAGCAGTACTTC. Amino acid sequence: CASSSQGAYEQYF.

The chain has TRBV30 and TRBJ1-1; possibly TRBD1 for D (5 bases). CDR3 size: 13 residues. V lost 0 bases to trimming and J lost 4 bases, with 9 bases between them. Germline assignment: CDR1 GTSNPN and CDR2 SVGIG (reference sequence). The CDR3: CAWSVHRSTEAFF. Written as DNA, the CDR3 is TGTGCCTGGAGTGTCCACAGGTCCACTGAAGCTTTCTTT.

The chain joins TRBV18 to TRBJ1-5; no definite D call. The germline V gene has CDR1 KGHSH and CDR2 LQKENI. V was trimmed by 5 bases and J by 2 bases, leaving 13 bases between them. This CDR3 has 15 amino acids. The CDR3 coding sequence is TGTGCCAGCTCAGAGTCCCAGACTGGCAATCAGCCCCAGCATTTT. It specifies CASSESQTGNQPQHF.

The genes are TRBV5-6 and TRBJ2-3, with D unclear. Trimming removed 1 base at V and 1 base at J, with 19 bases between. CDR1 is SGHDT and CDR2 is YYEEEE in the germline V gene. The CDR3 totals 18 residues. CDR3 in amino acids: CASSLSGYSPLGTDTQYF. CDR3 bases: TGTGCCAGCAGCTTGTCCGGATATTCCCCTCTCGGCACAGATACGCAGTATTTT. Combining the CDR3 with reference TRBV5-6 and TRBJ2-3 gives the whole variable domain DAGVTQSPTHLIKTRGQQVTLRCSPKSGHDTVSWYQQALGQGPQFIFQYYEEEERQRGNFPDRFSGHQFPNYSSELNVNALLLGDSALYLCASSLSGYSPLGTDTQYFGPGTRLTVL.

This chain connects TRBV5-4 to TRBJ2-2, with D perhaps matching TRBD1 (6 bases). The CDR3 is 17 residues long. V dropped 10 bases and J dropped 4 bases, with 26 bases sitting between them. Germline-derived CDR1 and CDR2 are SGHNT and YYREEE (reference sequence). In DNA, the CDR3 is TGTGCCTCCTATAGGGGGTCTAGTGGTGCCGGCACCGGGGAGCTGTTTTTT. Amino acids: CASYRGSSGAGTGELFF.

This clone has only one observation. The gene calls are TRBV14 and TRBJ2-2; D not resolved. In germline, CDR1 is SGHDN, CDR2 FVKESK. V lost 2 bases and J 0 bases, leaving 10 bases between the germline ends. CDR3 length equals 16 residues. The DNA of the CDR3 is TGTGCCAGCAGCCAACGGATAGGCCCGAACACCGGGGAGCTGTTTTTT. It encodes CASSQRIGPNTGELFF.

This clone was seen just once. This chain links TRBV2 with TRBJ1-1; 9 nucleotides agree with TRBD1. From germline, CDR1 is SNHLY and CDR2 FYNNEI. The CDR3 has 14 amino acids. The trim removed 5 bases at V and 1 base at J, leaving 2 bases unmatched. The CDR3 sequence is CASSRTGANTEAFF. The DNA for the CDR3 is TGTGCCAGCAGTCGGACAGGGGCGAACACTGAAGCTTTCTTT.

This chain joins TRBV5-5 and TRBJ2-5; D gene unclear. The V end lost 0 bases, the J end lost 1 base, and 7 bases lay between the germline ends. The CDR3 consists of 14 residues. Germline CDR1 is SGHKS and CDR2 is YYEKEE (reference sequence). The CDR3 reads CASSLGYPQETQYF. DNA for the CDR3: TGTGCCAGCAGCTTGGGGTATCCCCAAGAGACCCAGTACTTC.

This CDR3 reads CASSQEEEGFQPQHF. The CDR3 region has the DNA TGTGCCAGCAGCCAAGAGGAGGAGGGATTTCAGCCCCAGCATTTT. The V call is TRBV4-2, the J call TRBJ1-5, with D hard to call. V shed 0 bases and J shed 6 bases, with 12 bases lying between them. In germline, CDR1 is LGHNA, CDR2 YNFKEQ. The length of the CDR3 is 15 residues.

The V gene is TRBV6-6, the J gene TRBJ2-7; D is undetermined. This CDR3 has 12 amino acids. Trimming cost V 3 bases and J 4 bases, with 7 bases left between them. The germline gives CDR1 MNHNY, CDR2 SVGAGI (reference sequence). The CDR3, as DNA: TGTGCCAGCAGTTATATGCATTACGAGCAGTACTTC. This codes for CASSYMHYEQYF.